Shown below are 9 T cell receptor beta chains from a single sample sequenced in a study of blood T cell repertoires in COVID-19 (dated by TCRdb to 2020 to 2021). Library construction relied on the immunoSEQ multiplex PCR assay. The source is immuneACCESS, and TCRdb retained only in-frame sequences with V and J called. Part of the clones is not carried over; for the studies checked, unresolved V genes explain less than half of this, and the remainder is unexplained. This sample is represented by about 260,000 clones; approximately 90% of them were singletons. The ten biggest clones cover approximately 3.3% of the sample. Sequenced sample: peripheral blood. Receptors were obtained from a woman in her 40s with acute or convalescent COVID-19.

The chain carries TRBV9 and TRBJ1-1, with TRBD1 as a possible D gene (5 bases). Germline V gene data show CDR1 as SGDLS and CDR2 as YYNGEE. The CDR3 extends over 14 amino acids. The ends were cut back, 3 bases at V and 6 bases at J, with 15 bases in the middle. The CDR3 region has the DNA TGTGCCAGCAGCGCCTCCAACGGGGGAGCTGAAGCTTTCTTT. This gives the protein CASSASNGGAEAFF.

The CDR3 bases are TGTGCCAGCAGTTACAGGGGAAATGAGCAGTTCTTC. Its translation is CASSYRGNEQFF. V usage is TRBV9 and J usage is TRBJ2-1; 7 nucleotides line up with TRBD1. CDR1 and CDR2 (germline): SGDLS, YYNGEE. The CDR3 is 12 amino acids. The J segment lost 7 bases and the V segment lost 5 bases, leaving 3 bases of the junction unmatched.

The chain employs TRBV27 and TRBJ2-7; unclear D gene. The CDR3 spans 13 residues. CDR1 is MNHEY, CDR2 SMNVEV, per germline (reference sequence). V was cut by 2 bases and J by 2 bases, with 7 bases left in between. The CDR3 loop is CASSLGPTYEQYV. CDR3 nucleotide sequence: TGTGCCAGCAGTTTAGGGCCGACCTACGAGCAGTACGTC.

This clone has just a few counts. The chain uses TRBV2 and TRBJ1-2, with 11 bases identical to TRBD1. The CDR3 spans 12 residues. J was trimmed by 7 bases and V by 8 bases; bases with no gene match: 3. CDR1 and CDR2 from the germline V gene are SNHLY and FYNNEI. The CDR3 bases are TGTGCCAGCGGACAGGGGGCAGGTGGCTACACCTTC. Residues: CASGQGAGGYTF.

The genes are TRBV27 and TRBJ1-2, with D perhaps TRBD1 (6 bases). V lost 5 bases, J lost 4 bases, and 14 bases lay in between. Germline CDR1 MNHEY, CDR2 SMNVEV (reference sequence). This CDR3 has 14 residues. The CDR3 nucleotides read TGTGCCAGCAGTCTAGGGGGGGCGGGCTATGGCTACACCTTC. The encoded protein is CASSLGGAGYGYTF.

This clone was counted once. CDR3 bases: TGTGCCAGCAGCTTGTCCAGGACAGACTACGAGCAGTACGTC. Amino acid sequence: CASSLSRTDYEQYV. The chain recombines TRBV5-5 with TRBJ2-7; D is perhaps TRBD1 (6 bases). Germline CDR1 reads SGHKS; CDR2 reads YYEKEE (reference sequence). Trimming left V 1 base short and J 3 bases short, with 11 bases between. This CDR3 contains 14 residues.

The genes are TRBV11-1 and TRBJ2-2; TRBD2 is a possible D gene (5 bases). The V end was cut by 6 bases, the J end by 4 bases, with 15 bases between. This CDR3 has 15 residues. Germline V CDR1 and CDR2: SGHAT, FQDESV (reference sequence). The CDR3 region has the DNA TGTGCCAGCAGTCAGAGGACTGGAGCCACCGGGGAGCTGTTTTTT. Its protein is CASSQRTGATGELFF.

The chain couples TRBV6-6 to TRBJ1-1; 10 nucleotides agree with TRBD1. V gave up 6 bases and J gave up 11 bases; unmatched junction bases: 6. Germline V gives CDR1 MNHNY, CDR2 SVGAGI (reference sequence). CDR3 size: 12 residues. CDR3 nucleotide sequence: TGTGCCAGCAGAACCGGACAGGGGGAGGCTTTCTTT. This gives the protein CASRTGQGEAFF.

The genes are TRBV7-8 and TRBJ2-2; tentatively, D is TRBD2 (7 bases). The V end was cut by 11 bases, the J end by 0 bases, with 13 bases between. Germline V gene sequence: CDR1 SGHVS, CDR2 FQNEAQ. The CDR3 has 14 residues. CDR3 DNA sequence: TGTGCCGGAGGGGGGGTCGCGAACACCGGGGAGCTGTTTTTT. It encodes CAGGGVANTGELFF. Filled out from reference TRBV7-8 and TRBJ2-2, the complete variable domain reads GAGVSQSPRYKVAKRGQDVALRCDPISGHVSLFWYQQALGQGPEFLTYFQNEAQLDKSGLPSDRFFAERPEGSVSTLKIQRTQQEDSAVYLCAGGGVANTGELFFGEGSRLTVL.